This T cell receptor (beta chain) was sequenced during a study of T cells in Graves' hyperthyroidism and ophthalmopathy. The study, taken as a whole, reports: Expanded thyroid clonotypes (above 0.001) were mostly also found in blood.

This clonotype was observed a few times. Its antigen is not identified. The CDR3 contains 15 residues. The germline V gene encodes CDR1 SEHNR and CDR2 FQNEAQ (reference sequence). V gave up 5 bases and J gave up 2 bases, with 16 bases separating them. TCR beta CDR3 regions were amplified from RNA transcripts. HTBI primers were used for first-round RT-PCR of the TCR CDR3. From the multiplex PCR reads, TCRdb called clonotypes with MiXCR, one entry per CDR3 protein. The repertoire has about half a million distinct CDR3 sequences, 20% of them found once; the top ten carry approximately 50%. This receptor was taken from a man aged 40-55 years with Graves' ophthalmopathy. Input material: blood. This chain links TRBV7-9 with TRBJ2-7; tentative D call: TRBD1 (6 bases). The CDR3 reads CASSQGQNPTYEQYF. CDR3 in DNA: TGTGCCAGCAGCCAAGGACAGAATCCCACCTACGAGCAGTACTTC.